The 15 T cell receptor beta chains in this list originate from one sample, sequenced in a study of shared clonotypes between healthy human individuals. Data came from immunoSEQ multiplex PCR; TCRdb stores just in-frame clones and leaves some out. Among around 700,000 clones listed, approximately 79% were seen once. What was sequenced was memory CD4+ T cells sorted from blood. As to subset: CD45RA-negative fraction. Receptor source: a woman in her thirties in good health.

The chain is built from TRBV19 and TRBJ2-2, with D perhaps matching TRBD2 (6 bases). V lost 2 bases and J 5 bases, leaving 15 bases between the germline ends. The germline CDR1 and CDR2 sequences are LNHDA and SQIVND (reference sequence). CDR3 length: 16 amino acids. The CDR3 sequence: CASSITSWVLTGELFF. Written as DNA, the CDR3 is TGTGCCAGTAGTATAACTAGCTGGGTTTTGACCGGGGAGCTGTTTTTT. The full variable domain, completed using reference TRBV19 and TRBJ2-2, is DGGITQSPKYLFRKEGQNVTLSCEQNLNHDAMYWYRQDPGQGLRLIYYSQIVNDFQKGDIAEGYSVSREKKESFPLTVTSAQKNPTAFYLCASSITSWVLTGELFFGEGSRLTVL.

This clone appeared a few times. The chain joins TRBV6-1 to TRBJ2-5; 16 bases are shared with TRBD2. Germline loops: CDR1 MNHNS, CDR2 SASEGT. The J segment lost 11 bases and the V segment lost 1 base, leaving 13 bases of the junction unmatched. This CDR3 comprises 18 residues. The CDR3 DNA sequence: TGTGCCAGCAGTGAAGTAACGGGACTAGCGGGAGGGCTTAGGGAGCAGTACTTC. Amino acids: CASSEVTGLAGGLREQYF.

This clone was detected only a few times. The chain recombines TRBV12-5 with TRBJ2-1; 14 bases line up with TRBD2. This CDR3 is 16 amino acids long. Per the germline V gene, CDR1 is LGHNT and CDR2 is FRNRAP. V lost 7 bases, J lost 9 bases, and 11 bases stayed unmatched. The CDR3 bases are TGTGCTAGTGCCCCGGGACTAGCGGGAGTGTCTGGTGAGCAGTTCTTC. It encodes CASAPGLAGVSGEQFF.

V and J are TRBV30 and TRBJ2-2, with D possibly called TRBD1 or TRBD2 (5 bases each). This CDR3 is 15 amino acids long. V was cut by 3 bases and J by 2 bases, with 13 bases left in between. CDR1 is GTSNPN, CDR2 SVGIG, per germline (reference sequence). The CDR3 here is CAWRGVQDNTGELFF. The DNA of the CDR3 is TGTGCCTGGAGGGGGGTTCAGGATAACACCGGGGAGCTGTTTTTT.

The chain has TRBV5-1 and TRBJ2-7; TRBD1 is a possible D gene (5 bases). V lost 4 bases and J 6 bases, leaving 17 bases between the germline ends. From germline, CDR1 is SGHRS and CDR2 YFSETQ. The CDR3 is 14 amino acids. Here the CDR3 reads CASSTNAVRGEQYF. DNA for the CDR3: TGCGCCAGCAGCACGAACGCCGTTAGGGGCGAGCAGTACTTC.

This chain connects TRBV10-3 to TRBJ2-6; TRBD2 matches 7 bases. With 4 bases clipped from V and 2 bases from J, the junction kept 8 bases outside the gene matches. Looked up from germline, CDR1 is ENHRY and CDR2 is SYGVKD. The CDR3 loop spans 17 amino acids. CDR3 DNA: TGTGCCATCAGTGCTCCAGGGAGGGGCACTGGGGCCAACGTCCTGACTTTC. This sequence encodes CAISAPGRGTGANVLTF.

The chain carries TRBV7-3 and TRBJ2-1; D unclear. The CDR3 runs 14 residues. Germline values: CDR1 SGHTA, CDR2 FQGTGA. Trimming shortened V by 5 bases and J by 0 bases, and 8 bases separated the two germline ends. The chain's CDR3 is CASSPPFSYNEQFF. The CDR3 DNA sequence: TGTGCCAGCAGCCCGCCGTTCTCCTACAATGAGCAGTTCTTC.

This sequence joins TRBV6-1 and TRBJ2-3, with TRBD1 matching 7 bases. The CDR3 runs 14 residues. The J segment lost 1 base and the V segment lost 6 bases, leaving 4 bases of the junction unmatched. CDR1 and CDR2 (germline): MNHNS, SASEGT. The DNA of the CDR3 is TGTGCCAGCAGACGGGACAGAGGCACAGATACGCAGTATTTT. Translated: CASRRDRGTDTQYF.

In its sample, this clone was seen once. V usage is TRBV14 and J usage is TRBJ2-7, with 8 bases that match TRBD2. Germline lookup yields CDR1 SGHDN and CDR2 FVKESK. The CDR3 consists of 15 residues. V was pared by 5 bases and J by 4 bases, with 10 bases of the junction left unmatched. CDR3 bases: TGTGCCAGCAGCAAAGGGTTAGCGGGAAAATACGAGCAGTACTTC. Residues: CASSKGLAGKYEQYF.

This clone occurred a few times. The CDR3 loop is CASSFLARGEGYEQYF. The CDR3 region has the DNA TGCGCCAGCAGCTTCTTAGCGCGGGGCGAGGGGTACGAGCAGTACTTC. The chain combines TRBV5-1 with TRBJ2-7; D is possibly TRBD2 (6 bases). Trimming cost V 2 bases and J 4 bases, with 19 bases left between them. The length of the CDR3 is 16 residues. Germline values: CDR1 SGHRS, CDR2 YFSETQ.

The CDR3 protein is CASSLGGGSNTGELFF. CDR3 DNA sequence: TGTGCCAGCAGCTTGGGTGGCGGATCGAACACCGGGGAGCTGTTTTTT. This sequence joins TRBV5-4 and TRBJ2-2; the D is unclear. CDR1 and CDR2 (germline): SGHNT, YYREEE (reference sequence). The V end was cut by 0 bases, the J end by 0 bases, with 9 bases between. The CDR3 length is 16 residues.

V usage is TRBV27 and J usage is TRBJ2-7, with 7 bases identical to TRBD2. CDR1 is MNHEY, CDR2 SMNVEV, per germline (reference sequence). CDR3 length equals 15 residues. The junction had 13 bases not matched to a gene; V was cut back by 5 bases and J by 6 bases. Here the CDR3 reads CASSPKTSRGGEQYF. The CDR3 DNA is TGTGCCAGCAGTCCAAAGACTAGCAGAGGAGGCGAGCAGTACTTC.

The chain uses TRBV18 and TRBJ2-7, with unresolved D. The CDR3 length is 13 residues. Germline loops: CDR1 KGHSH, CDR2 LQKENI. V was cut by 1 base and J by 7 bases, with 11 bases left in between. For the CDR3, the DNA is TGTGCCAGCTCACCACAAGCTGCGGAAGAGCAGTACTTC. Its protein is CASSPQAAEEQYF.

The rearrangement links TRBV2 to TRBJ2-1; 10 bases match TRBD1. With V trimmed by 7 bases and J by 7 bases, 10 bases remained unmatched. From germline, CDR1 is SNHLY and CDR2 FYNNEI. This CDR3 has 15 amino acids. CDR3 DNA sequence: TGTGCCAGCACCTCGGGACAGGGGTTTTTGAATGAGCAGTTCTTC. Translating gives CASTSGQGFLNEQFF.

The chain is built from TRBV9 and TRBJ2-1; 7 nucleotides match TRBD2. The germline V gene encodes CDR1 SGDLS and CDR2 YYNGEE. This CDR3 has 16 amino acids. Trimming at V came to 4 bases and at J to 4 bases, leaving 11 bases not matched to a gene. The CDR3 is CASSPAGTTEYNEQFF. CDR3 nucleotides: TGTGCCAGCAGCCCGGCCGGGACTACCGAATACAATGAGCAGTTCTTC.